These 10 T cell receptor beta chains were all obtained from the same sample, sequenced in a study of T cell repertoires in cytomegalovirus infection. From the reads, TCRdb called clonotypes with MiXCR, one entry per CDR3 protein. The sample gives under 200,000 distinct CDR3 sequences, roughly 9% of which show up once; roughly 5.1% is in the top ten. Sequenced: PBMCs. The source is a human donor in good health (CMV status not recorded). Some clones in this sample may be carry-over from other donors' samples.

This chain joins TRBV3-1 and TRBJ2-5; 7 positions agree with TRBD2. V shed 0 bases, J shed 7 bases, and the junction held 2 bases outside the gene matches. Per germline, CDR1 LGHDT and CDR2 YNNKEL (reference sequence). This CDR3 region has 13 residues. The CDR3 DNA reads TGTGCCAGCAGCCAAGATTGGGGGGGGACCCAGTACTTC. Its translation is CASSQDWGGTQYF.

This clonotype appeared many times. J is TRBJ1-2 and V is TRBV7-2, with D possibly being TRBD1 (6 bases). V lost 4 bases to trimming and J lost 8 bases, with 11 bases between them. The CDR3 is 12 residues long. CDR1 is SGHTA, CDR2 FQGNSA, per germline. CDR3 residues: CASSSRTEGYTF. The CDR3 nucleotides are TGTGCCAGCAGCTCCCGGACAGAAGGCTACACCTTC.

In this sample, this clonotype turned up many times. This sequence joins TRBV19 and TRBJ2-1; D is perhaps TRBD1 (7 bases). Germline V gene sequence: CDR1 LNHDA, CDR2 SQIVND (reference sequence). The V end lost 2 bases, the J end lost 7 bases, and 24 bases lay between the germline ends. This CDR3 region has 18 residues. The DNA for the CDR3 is TGTGCCAGTAGTATACGGGAGAGGAGGGGGCCCCGAACAAATGAGCAGTTCTTC. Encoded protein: CASSIRERRGPRTNEQFF.

In DNA form, the CDR3 reads TGTGCCAGCAGTTACCGGCGGGTACAAGGAGGTGAAGCTTTCTTT. This gives the protein CASSYRRVQGGEAFF. The chain uses TRBV6-2 or TRBV6-3 and TRBJ1-1; the D is unclear. Trimming removed 2 bases from V and 7 bases from J, with 17 bases in between. The CDR3 is 15 amino acids. The germline CDR1 and CDR2 sequences are MNHEY and SVGEGT.

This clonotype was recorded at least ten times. CDR3 protein: CASSLISGKLFF. CDR3 DNA: TGTGCCAGCAGCTTGATAAGCGGAAAACTGTTTTTT. The chain uses TRBV7-2 and TRBJ1-4; D unresolved. Trimming took off 3 bases at V and 10 bases at J, with 9 bases between the two ends. Germline V gene lookup returns CDR1 SGHTA and CDR2 FQGNSA. The CDR3 runs to 12 residues.

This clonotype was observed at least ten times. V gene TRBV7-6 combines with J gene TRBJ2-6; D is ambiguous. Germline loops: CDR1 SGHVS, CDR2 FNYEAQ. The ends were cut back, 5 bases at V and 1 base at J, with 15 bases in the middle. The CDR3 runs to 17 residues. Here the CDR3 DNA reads TGTGCCAGCAGCGCTCGTTATGGGCGGTCTGGGGCCAACGTCCTGACTTTC. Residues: CASSARYGRSGANVLTF.

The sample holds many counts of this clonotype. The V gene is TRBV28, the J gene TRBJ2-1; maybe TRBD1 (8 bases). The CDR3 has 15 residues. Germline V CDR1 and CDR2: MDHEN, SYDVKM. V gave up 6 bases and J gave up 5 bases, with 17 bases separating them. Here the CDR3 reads CASRRTGRVDNEQFF. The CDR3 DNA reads TGTGCCAGCAGGCGGACAGGGAGGGTGGACAATGAGCAGTTCTTC.

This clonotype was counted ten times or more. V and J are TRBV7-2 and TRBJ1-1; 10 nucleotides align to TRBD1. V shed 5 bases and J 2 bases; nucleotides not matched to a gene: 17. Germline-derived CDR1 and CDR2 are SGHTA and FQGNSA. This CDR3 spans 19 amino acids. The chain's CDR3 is CASSRRPPTRTGGNTEAFF. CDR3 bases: TGTGCCAGCAGCCGGAGACCACCAACTCGGACAGGGGGAAACACTGAAGCTTTCTTT. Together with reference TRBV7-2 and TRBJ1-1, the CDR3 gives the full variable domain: GAGVSQSPSNKVTEKGKDVELRCDPISGHTALYWYRQSLGQGLEFLIYFQGNSAPDKSGLPSDRFSAERTGGSVSTLTIQRTQQEDSAVYLCASSRRPPTRTGGNTEAFFGQGTRLTVV.

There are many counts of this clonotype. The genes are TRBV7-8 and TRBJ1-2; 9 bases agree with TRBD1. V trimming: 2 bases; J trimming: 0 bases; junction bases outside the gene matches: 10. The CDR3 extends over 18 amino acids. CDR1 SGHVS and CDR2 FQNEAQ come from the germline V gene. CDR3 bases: TGTGCCAGCAGCTTACTTCGACAGGGGGGGACGGCTAACTATGGCTACACCTTC. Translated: CASSLLRQGGTANYGYTF.

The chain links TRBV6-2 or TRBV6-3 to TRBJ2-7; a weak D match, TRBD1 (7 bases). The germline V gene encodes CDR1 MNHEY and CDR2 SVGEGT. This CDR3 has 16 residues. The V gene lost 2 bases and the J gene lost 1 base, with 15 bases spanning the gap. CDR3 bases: TGTGCCAGCAGTTACGGCGGGACAGCTAAATCCTACGAGCAGTACTTC. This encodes CASSYGGTAKSYEQYF.